Below, 4 T cell receptor beta chains from the same sample are listed, as sequenced in a study of blood T cells in healthy people across ages. A second PCR of 7 to 11 cycles used a sample-barcoded 5' primer and a J-beta primer mix. TCRdb itself ran the 5' RACE reads through MiXCR, one entry per CDR3 protein. The profile shows around 800,000 distinct CDR3 sequences, under 45% of them singletons. Input material: blood. The receptors come from a man aged 60-69 years in good health.

This clonotype was seen many times. The rearrangement links TRBV3-1 to TRBJ2-1; the D gene could be TRBD1 or TRBD2 (5 bases each). V lost 4 bases to trimming and J lost 6 bases, with 13 bases between them. The length of the CDR3 is 14 residues. Germline lookup yields CDR1 LGHDT and CDR2 YNNKEL (reference sequence). CDR3 coding DNA: TGTGCCAGCAGCCGCTTCCGGGACGCCAATGAGCAGTTCTTC. Translating gives CASSRFRDANEQFF.

The count of this clonotype is one. This chain links TRBV7-2 with TRBJ2-2; D uncertain. Germline-derived CDR1 and CDR2 are SGHTA and FQGNSA. Between the trimmed V and J ends, which lost 5 bases and 0 bases, there was a span of 13 bases. The CDR3 sequence is 16 residues long. The CDR3 region has the DNA TGTACCAGCAGCAACGGCCTGAAGGCGAACACCGGGGAGCTGTTTTTT. It codes for CTSSNGLKANTGELFF.

This clonotype was picked up a small number of times. The chain has TRBV3-1 and TRBJ2-7; D not certain. Germline CDR1 reads LGHDT; CDR2 reads YNNKEL (reference sequence). V was trimmed by 5 bases and J by 3 bases, leaving 8 bases between them. The CDR3 runs to 12 residues. The CDR3 sequence: CASSYSYYEQYF. The CDR3 bases are TGTGCCAGCAGCTATAGCTACTACGAGCAGTACTTC.

This clonotype was picked up a small number of times. The chain recombines TRBV27 with TRBJ1-2; D is possibly TRBD1 (6 bases). Per the germline V gene, CDR1 is MNHEY and CDR2 is SMNVEV (reference sequence). The CDR3 consists of 10 residues. Trimming cost V 8 bases and J 8 bases, with 9 bases left between them. CDR3 loop: CASETGGYTF. The CDR3 DNA reads TGTGCCAGCGAAACAGGGGGCTACACCTTC.